This T cell receptor (beta chain) was captured by sequencing in a study of Ad26.COV2.S vaccination and SARS-CoV-2 variants. Study-level results: Recipients given vaccine exceeded placebo recipients in spike-specific TCR breadth. After vaccination, substantial breadth of spike-specific CD8+ and CD4+ responses was reported. Similar non-spike TCR breadth was seen in vaccine and placebo recipients. Total responses of T cells may have been underestimated by the analyses of TCR breadth and depth.

The germline gives CDR1 SGDLS, CDR2 YYNGEE. This CDR3 has 17 residues. Trimming shortened V by 3 bases and J by 0 bases, and 16 bases separated the two germline ends. Here immunoSEQ multiplex PCR was the method, and the copy in TCRdb shows in-frame clones only, minus some. The sample carries around 350,000 clones, just over 90% recorded once. Concerning this clone: Its antigen is unidentified.

V usage is TRBV9 and J usage is TRBJ2-1, with a tentative D call TRBD2 (5 bases). The sample was peripheral blood, taken after recovery from COVID-19. The TCR comes from a human donor who had recovered from COVID-19. The CDR3 loop reads CASSEGLPDRSYNEQFF. CDR3 in DNA: TGTGCCAGCAGCGAAGGACTCCCCGATCGCTCCTACAATGAGCAGTTCTTC.